The entry below describes one T cell receptor (beta chain). Germline V lookup: CDR1 SGHTA, CDR2 FQGNSA. This CDR3 has 15 amino acids. Trimming cost V 5 bases and J 5 bases, with 18 bases left between them. The data derive from a study of T cell responses to AZD1222 COVID-19 vaccine. Libraries were prepared by immunoSEQ multiplex PCR; TCRdb keeps only in-frame clonotypes and omits some of them. Altogether 150,000 or so clones are present, about 85% being singletons, with the ten largest covering around 3.2%. The source is an adult in good health. V is TRBV7-2 and J is TRBJ1-2, with D uncertain. This material consisted of peripheral blood, taken on day 0 of AZD1222 vaccination. CDR3 coding DNA: TGTGCCAGCAGCCAAAACGCGCGGACGGCGTATGGCTACACCTTC. Translated, it gives CASSQNARTAYGYTF. Based on the CDR3 plus reference TRBV7-2 and TRBJ1-2, the full variable domain is GAGVSQSPSNKVTEKGKDVELRCDPISGHTALYWYRQSLGQGLEFLIYFQGNSAPDKSGLPSDRFSAERTGGSVSTLTIQRTQQEDSAVYLCASSQNARTAYGYTFGSGTRLTVV.